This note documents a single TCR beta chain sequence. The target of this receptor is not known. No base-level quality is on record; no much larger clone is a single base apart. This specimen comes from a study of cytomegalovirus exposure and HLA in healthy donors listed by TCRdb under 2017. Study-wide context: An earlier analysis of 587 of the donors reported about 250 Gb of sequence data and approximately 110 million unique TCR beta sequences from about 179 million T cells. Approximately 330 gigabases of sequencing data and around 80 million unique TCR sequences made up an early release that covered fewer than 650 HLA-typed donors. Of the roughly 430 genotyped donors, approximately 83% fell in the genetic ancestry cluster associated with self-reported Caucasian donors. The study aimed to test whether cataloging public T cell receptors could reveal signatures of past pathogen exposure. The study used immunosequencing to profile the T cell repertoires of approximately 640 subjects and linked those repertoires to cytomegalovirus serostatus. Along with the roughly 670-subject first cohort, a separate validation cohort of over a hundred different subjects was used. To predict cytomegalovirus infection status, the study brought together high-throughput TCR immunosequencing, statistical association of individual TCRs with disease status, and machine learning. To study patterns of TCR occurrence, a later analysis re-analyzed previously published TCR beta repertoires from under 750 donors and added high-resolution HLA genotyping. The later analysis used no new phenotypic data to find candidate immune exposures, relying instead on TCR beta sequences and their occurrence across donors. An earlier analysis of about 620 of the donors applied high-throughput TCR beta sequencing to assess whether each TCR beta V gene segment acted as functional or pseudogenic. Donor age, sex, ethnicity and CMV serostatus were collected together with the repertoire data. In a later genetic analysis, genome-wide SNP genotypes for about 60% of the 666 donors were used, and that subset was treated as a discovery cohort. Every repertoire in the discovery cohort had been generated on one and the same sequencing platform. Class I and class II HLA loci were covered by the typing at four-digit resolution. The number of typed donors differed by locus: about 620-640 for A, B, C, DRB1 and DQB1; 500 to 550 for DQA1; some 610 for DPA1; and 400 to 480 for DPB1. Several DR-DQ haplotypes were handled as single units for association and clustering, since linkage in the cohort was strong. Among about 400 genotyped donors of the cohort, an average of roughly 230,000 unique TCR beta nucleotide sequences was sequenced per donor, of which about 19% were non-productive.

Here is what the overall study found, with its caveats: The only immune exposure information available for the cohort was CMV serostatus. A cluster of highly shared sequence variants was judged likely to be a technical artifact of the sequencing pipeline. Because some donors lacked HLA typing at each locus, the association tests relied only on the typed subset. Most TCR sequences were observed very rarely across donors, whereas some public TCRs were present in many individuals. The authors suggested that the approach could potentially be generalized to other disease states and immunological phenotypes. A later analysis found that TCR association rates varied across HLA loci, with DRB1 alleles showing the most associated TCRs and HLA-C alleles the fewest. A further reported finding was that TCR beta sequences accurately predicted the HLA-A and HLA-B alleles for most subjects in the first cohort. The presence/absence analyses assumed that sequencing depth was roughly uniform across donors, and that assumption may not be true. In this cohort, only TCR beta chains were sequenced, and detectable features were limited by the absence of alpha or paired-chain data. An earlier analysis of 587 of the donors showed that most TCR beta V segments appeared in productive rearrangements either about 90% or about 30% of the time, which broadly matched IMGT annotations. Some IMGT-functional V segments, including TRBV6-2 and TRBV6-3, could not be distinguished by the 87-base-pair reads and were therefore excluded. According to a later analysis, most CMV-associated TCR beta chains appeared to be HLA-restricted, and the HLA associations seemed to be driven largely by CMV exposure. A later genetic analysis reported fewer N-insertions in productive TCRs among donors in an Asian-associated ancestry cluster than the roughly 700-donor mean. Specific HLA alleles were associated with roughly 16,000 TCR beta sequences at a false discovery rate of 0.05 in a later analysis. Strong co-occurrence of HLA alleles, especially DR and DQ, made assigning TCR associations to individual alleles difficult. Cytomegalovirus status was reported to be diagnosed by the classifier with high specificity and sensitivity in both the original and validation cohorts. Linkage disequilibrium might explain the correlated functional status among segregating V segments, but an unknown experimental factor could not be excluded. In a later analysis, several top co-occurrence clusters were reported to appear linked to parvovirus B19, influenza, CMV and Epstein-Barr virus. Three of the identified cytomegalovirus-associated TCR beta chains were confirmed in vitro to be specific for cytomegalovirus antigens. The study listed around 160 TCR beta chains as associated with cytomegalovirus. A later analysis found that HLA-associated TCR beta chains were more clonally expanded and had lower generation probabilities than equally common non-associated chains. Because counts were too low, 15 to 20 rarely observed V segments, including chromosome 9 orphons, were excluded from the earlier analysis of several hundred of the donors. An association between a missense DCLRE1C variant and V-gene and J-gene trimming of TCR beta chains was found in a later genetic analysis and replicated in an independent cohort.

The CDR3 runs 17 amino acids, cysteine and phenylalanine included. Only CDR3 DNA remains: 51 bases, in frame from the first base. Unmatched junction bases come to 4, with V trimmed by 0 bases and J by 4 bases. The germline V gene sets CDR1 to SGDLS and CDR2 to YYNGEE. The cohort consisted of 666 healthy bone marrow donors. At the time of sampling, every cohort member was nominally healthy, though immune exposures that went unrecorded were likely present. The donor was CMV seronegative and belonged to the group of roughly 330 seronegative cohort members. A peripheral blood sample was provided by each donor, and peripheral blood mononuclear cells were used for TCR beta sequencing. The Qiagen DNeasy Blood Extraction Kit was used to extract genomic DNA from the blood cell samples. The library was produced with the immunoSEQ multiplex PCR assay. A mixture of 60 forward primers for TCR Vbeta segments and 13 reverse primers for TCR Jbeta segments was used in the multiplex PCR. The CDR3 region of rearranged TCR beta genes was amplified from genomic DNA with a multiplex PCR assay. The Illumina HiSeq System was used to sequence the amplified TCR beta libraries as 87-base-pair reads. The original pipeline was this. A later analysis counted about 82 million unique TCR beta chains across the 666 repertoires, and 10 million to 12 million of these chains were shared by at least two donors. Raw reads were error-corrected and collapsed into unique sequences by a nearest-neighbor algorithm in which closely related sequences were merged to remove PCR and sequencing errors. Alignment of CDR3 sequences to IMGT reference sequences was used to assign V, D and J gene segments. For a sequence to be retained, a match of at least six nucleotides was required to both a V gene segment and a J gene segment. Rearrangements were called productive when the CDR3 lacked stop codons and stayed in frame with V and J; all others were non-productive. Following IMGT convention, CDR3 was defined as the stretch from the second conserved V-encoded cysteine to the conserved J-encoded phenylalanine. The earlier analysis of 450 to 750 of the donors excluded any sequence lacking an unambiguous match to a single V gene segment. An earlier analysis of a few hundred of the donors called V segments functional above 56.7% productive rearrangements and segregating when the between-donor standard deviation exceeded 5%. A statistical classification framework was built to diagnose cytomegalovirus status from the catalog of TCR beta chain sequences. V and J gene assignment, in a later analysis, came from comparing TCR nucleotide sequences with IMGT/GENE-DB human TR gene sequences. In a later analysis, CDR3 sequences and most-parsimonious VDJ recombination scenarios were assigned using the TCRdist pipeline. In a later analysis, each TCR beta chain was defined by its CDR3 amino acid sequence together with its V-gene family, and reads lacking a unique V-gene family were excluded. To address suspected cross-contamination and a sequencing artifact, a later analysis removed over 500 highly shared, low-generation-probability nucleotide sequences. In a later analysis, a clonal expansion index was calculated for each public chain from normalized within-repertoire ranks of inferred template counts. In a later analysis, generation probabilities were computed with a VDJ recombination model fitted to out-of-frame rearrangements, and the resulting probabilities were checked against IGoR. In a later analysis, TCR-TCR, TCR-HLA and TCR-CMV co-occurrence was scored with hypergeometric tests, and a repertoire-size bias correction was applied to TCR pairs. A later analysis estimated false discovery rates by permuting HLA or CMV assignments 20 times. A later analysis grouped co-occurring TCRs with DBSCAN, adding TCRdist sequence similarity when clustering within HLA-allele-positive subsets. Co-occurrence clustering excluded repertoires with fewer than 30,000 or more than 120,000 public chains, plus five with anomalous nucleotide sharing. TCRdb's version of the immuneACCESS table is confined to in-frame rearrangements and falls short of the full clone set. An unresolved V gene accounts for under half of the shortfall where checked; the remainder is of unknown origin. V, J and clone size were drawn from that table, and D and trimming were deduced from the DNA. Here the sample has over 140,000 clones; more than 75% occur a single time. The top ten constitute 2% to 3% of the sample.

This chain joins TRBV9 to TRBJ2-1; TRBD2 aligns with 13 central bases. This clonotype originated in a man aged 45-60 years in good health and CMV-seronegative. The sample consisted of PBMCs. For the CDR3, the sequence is CASSVGLAGGNYNEQFF. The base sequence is TGTGCCAGCAGCGTAGGACTAGCGGGGGGAAATTACAATGAGCAGTTCTTC.